The source of this T cell receptor (beta chain) is a study of shared clonotypes between healthy human individuals. Background on the study: Per-donor plates numbered three CD4 naive, three CD4 memory, two CD8 naive and one CD8 memory. Study-wide findings and caveats: On the whole, naive subsets had larger estimated richness than memory subsets had.

TCRdb's copy holds only in-frame clones and misses some; the assay was immunoSEQ multiplex PCR. The sample lists some 380,000 clones; around 96% were seen once. V lost 0 bases, J lost 6 bases, and 7 bases lay in between. This CDR3 region has 13 residues. The V gene's germline CDR1 is SGHNT and CDR2 YENEEA. Concerning this clone: Its antigen remains unknown.

Sequencing used memory CD8+ T cells sorted from blood. Stated subset: CD45RO+ cells pooled with CCR7-negative TemRA cells. V gene TRBV11-3 combines with J gene TRBJ2-3; the D is unclear. This TCR came from a man younger than 40 in good health. The DNA for the CDR3 is TGTGCCAGCAGCTTAGACTTGGGGGATACGCAGTATTTT. The encoded protein is CASSLDLGDTQYF.